The 17 T cell receptor beta chains presented below share a single source sample, sequenced in a study of read filtering for tumor transcriptome and immune sequencing. The library was built from roughly 400 ng RNA with molecular barcoded adaptors for alpha/delta and beta/gamma chains. TCRdb analysed the reads with MiXCR anew, one entry per CDR3 protein. Of about 58,000 distinct CDR3 sequences detected, roughly 12% appear once; the ten largest clones hold roughly 16%. The sequencing sample was made of a population of CD138-negative cells sorted from bone marrow. The source of these receptors is a donor over 35 with multiple myeloma.

This clonotype was seen at least ten times. This rearrangement joins TRBV5-1 to TRBJ1-2; a weak D match, TRBD1 (6 bases). Germline CDR1 reads SGHRS; CDR2 reads YFSETQ. This CDR3 spans 12 amino acids. Trimming stripped 5 bases from V and 6 bases from J, with 11 bases between. CDR3 loop: CASRQGTHGYTF. In DNA, the CDR3 is TGCGCCAGCAGACAGGGAACGCATGGCTACACCTTC.

This clonotype has ten or more counts. The CDR3 nucleotides are TGTGCCAGCAGCACAGGATCCGGGACTAGCTCCTACAATGAGCAGTTCTTC. Protein product: CASSTGSGTSSYNEQFF. The chain links TRBV7-9 to TRBJ2-1, with TRBD2 matching 8 bases. The CDR3 has 17 residues. Germline CDR1 and CDR2: SEHNR and FQNEAQ (reference sequence). V lost 5 bases, J lost 0 bases, and 9 bases stayed unmatched.

This clonotype was seen repeatedly, ten times or more. The CDR3 DNA sequence: TGTGCCATCAGTGGGGGTAACAACAGGGGGACCACTGAAGCTTTCTTT. This codes for CAISGGNNRGTTEAFF. This chain links TRBV10-3 with TRBJ1-1; 8 bases agree with TRBD1. Trimming removed 4 bases from V and 4 bases from J; junction bases left unmatched: 11. CDR3 length: 16 residues. CDR1 ENHRY and CDR2 SYGVKD come from the germline V gene.

This clonotype has a count of ten or more. The CDR3 sequence is CASSLGGQAHQPQHF. The DNA for the CDR3 is TGTGCCAGCAGCTTAGGTGGGCAGGCCCATCAGCCCCAGCATTTT. The chain recombines TRBV7-2 with TRBJ1-5; no definite D call. This CDR3 has 15 residues. The germline CDR1 and CDR2 sequences are SGHTA and FQGNSA. V shed 1 base and J shed 5 bases, with 12 bases lying between them.

About this clonotype: At one end, the junction sequence differs from germline, possibly due to a read error. V usage is TRBV5-8 and J usage is TRBJ2-2; TRBD1 aligns across 10 bases. The CDR3 runs 13 residues. Per the germline V gene, CDR1 is SGHTS and CDR2 is YDEGEE. Written as DNA, the CDR3 is TGTGCCAGCACGGGACAGGGGACCGGGGAGCTGTTCTTT. Amino acids: CASTGQGTGELFF.

The sample holds many counts of this clonotype. The J gene is TRBJ2-1, the V gene TRBV6-2 or TRBV6-3; the D call may be TRBD1 or TRBD2 (5 bases each). Trimming removed 0 bases at V and 8 bases at J, with 5 bases between. CDR1 is MNHEY and CDR2 is SVGEGT in the germline V gene. The CDR3 extends over 12 amino acids. As DNA, the CDR3 is TGTGCCAGCAGTTACTCGGGGGATGAGCAGTTCTTC. It codes for CASSYSGDEQFF.

This clonotype appeared many times. This chain joins TRBV28 and TRBJ1-2, with D perhaps TRBD1 (6 bases). Between the trimmed V and J ends, which lost 3 bases and 4 bases, there was a span of 12 bases. In germline, CDR1 is MDHEN, CDR2 SYDVKM. This CDR3 comprises 14 residues. CDR3 residues: CASSFGGEIYGYTF. The CDR3 nucleotides read TGTGCCAGCAGTTTTGGGGGCGAGATCTATGGCTACACCTTC.

This clonotype was counted ten times or more. J is TRBJ1-4 and V is TRBV14; 7 nucleotides align to TRBD1. This CDR3 is 15 amino acids long. CDR1 is SGHDN and CDR2 is FVKESK in the germline V gene. Germline trimming cut 4 bases from V and 5 bases from J; bases unmatched to any gene: 7. As DNA, the CDR3 is TGTGCCAGCAGCCTCGGGACAGCTCTAAATGAAAAACTGTTTTTT. Amino acid sequence: CASSLGTALNEKLFF.

This clonotype showed up just a few times. No conserved phenylalanine or tryptophan ends this CDR3, so it is likely a read error. V and J are TRBV20-1 and TRBJ2-5; D may be TRBD1 or TRBD2 (5 bases each). The CDR3 loop spans 13 amino acids. Germline V gene sequence: CDR1 DFQATT, CDR2 SNEGSKA (reference sequence). The V gene lost 6 bases and the J gene lost 1 base, with 12 bases spanning the gap. CDR3 bases: TGCAGTGCCCCGGGACGGACCCAAGAGACCCAGTACCTC. It yields the protein CSAPGRTQETQYL.

This clonotype was counted ten times or more. The rearrangement uses TRBV27 and TRBJ2-2, with D perhaps being TRBD1 or TRBD2 (5 bases each). Trimming left V 1 base short and J 5 bases short, with 14 bases between. This CDR3 has 16 amino acids. Germline assignment: CDR1 MNHEY and CDR2 SMNVEV (reference sequence). The CDR3 nucleotides read TGTGCCAGCAGTTTATGGCAGGGCGAGGGGACCGGGGAGCTGTTTTTT. Amino acids: CASSLWQGEGTGELFF.

This clonotype came up many times. The chain is built from TRBV6-1 and TRBJ2-5, with TRBD2 matching over 9 bases. Trimming cost V 4 bases and J 1 base; bases outside gene matches: 10. The germline V gene encodes CDR1 MNHNS and CDR2 SASEGT. This CDR3 spans 17 amino acids. The CDR3 DNA reads as TGTGCCAGCAGTGGGCGATTGGGACTAGCCCTCCAAGAGACCCAGTACTTC. This translates into CASSGRLGLALQETQYF.

On this clonotype: A much more abundant neighbour one base away suggests this may be a read error. Without the conserved terminal phenylalanine or tryptophan, this CDR3 likely stems from a read error. V and J are TRBV7-2 and TRBJ2-5, with 9 bases matching TRBD2. The CDR3 sequence is 14 residues long. Germline V gene lookup returns CDR1 SGHTA and CDR2 FQGNSA. DNA for the CDR3: TGTGCCAGCAGCCTAGCGGGGCGCCGGGAGACCCAGTACCTC. Translating it yields CASSLAGRRETQYL.

This clonotype was observed a single time. It is likely a read error: a sequence one base away is far more abundant. Without the conserved terminal phenylalanine or tryptophan, this CDR3 likely stems from a read error. The chain combines TRBV7-6 with TRBJ2-2; TRBD2 aligns across 7 bases. V lost 6 bases, J lost 2 bases, and 12 bases stayed unmatched. CDR1 and CDR2 from the germline V gene are SGHVS and FNYEAQ. CDR3 length equals 17 residues. This chain's CDR3 is CASSLSTGTTNTGELFL. Written as DNA, the CDR3 is TGTGCCAGCAGTTTAAGCACCGGGACTACTAACACCGGGGAGCTGTTTCTT.

A few counts support this clonotype. The V gene is TRBV6-2 or TRBV6-3, the J gene TRBJ2-2; perhaps TRBD2 as D (6 bases). The CDR3 covers 15 residues. Looked up from germline, CDR1 is MNHEY and CDR2 is SVGEGT. The germline V and J ends were trimmed by 2 bases and 3 bases, with 10 bases remaining between them. The CDR3 coding sequence is TGTGCCAGCAGTTACGGGACTTCGTACACCGGGGAGCTGTTTTTT. Amino acid sequence: CASSYGTSYTGELFF.

The count of this clonotype is one. A much larger clone is a single base away; this may be a read error. The chain uses TRBV11-3 and TRBJ2-3; TRBD2 might be the D (5 bases). V lost 5 bases, J lost 0 bases, and 12 bases lay in between. CDR1 is SGHNT and CDR2 is YENEEA in the germline V gene. This CDR3 is built from 15 residues. CDR3: CASSASKTSTDTQYF. Written as DNA, the CDR3 is TGTGCCAGCAGCGCTAGCAAGACCAGCACAGATACGCAGTATTTT.

This clonotype came up many times. The chain couples TRBV7-2 to TRBJ2-1; 10 positions match TRBD2. J lost 4 bases, V lost 7 bases, and 7 bases had no gene match. This CDR3 contains 15 residues. The germline gives CDR1 SGHTA, CDR2 FQGNSA. The CDR3 DNA reads TGTGCCAGCACCGCTCAGCGGGGGGGATACAATGAGCAGTTCTTC. As protein: CASTAQRGGYNEQFF.

A note on this clonotype: A much larger clone is a single base away; this may be a read error. This chain links TRBV11-2 with TRBJ1-2; D is unclear. There are 12 residues in the CDR3. V was cut by 4 bases and J by 3 bases, with 6 bases left in between. CDR1 is SGHAT, CDR2 FQNNGV, per germline. CDR3 in DNA: TGTGCCAGCAGCTCCAGGTACTATGGCTACACCTTC. Amino acid sequence: CASSSRYYGYTF.